This T cell receptor (beta chain) derives from a study of neoadjuvant anti-PD-1 for oral cavity cancer (dated by TCRdb to the early 2020s). About the full investigation: Before undergoing curative-intent surgical resection, most patients got three to four biweekly nivolumab doses at 3 mg/kg. Under RECIST 1.1, patients with complete response, partial response or stable disease were classed as responders, and patients with progression were classed as non-responders. The parent correlative cohort had around 11 patients and a response rate of 30% to 35%. For patients who did not progress, a fourth nivolumab dose was given around day 43, followed by definitive surgical resection on days 50-56. Results and caveats for the whole study, not just this receptor: Only a few patients per response group were included in the TCR analyses, and the authors called for validation in larger cohorts. Higher pretreatment blood Treg/Th17 ratios correlated with higher pretreatment blood TCRbeta clonality and lower post-treatment tumor TCRbeta clonality. Within PBMCs, T cell clonality (Gini index) was significantly higher in non-responders than responders after neoadjuvant nivolumab.

Turning to this clone: No antigen is known for it. Qualities for individual bases were not recorded, and no much larger clone is one base off.

Looking up the germline V gene yields CDR1 SGHTS and CDR2 YDEGEE. V was cut back by 0 bases and J by 2 bases, leaving a gap of 3 bases between them. Taken from cysteine to phenylalanine, the CDR3 has 14 residues. Left in the record is the CDR3 DNA by itself, 42 bases read in frame from the first base. The time point label of this sample denotes: before neoadjuvant nivolumab. None of the patients had received prior systemic or radiation treatment, and all were newly diagnosed with stage II-IVA oral cavity squamous cell carcinoma. The cohort was composed of patients with HPV-negative, locally advanced oral cavity squamous cell carcinoma. Peripheral blood mononuclear cells were analyzed directly and were not maintained or expanded in culture. Samples came from a longitudinal correlative study of a single-arm phase II trial of neoadjuvant nivolumab in oral cavity squamous cell carcinoma. Genomic DNA-based TCRbeta sequencing was performed on subject-matched pre- and post-treatment PBMCs and tumors from three responders and three non-responders. Peripheral blood mononuclear cells were collected before nivolumab treatment and were collected again after treatment, at the time of surgery. Genomic DNA was isolated from PBMCs using the Maxwell RSC DNA from Cells kit.

PBMC libraries used mostly approximately 0.5 ug of input genomic DNA for deep sequencing, with six replicates per sample. The immunoSEQ hsTCRbeta kit was used to prepare TCRbeta libraries, following the manufacturer's instructions. The finished libraries were brought together in one pool at roughly 2.7 nM, which was then read using an Illumina NovaSeq 6000 S4 flow cell. The source study handled its data this way. The immunoSEQ Analyzer handled quality control and preprocessing of the raw data. The analysis was restricted to productive rearrangements, with each unique CDR3 amino acid sequence defining a clonotype. Using the R package tcR, the researchers computed the Gini-Simpson index as their estimate of repertoire clonality. Student's t test was used to compare Gini indices, and Pearson correlation was used to assess associations with tumor size change. TCRdb re-hosts the immuneACCESS table, in-frame sequences only. Its copies lack some clones; in the studies checked, an unresolved V gene accounts for under half of them, and the cause for the rest is not known. That table gives V, J and clone size, and the DNA gave D and trimming. The sample has roughly 13,000 clones on record, approximately 63% of them singletons. The ten largest account for approximately 2.1% of the sample.

The sequence derives from a person aged 35-80 years with oral cavity squamous cell carcinoma. Here the chain combines TRBV5-8 and TRBJ2-6; there is no confident call for the D gene. Material: PBMCs, obtained before nivolumab (anti-PD-1) treatment. CDR3 region: CASSLVPGANVLTF. The DNA sequence is given as TGTGCCAGCAGCTTGGTCCCTGGGGCCAACGTCCTGACTTTC.